This TCR beta chain was found in a study of blood T cell repertoires in COVID-19. Study overall: COVID-19 samples, acute and convalescent, were from the United States, Italy and Spain. Sample material is recorded as cDNA or gDNA derived from T cells, B-cell-depleted T cells, or PBMCs.

In the study's own analysis: Using reference gene primer amplification, nucleated cell counts were estimated. Repertoires were generated with immunoSEQ multiplex PCR, while TCRdb's copy carries only in-frame clones and drops some. The V and J calls and the clone size are those of that table, but D and trimming were determined from the DNA. This table has approximately 44,000 clones, roughly 80% appearing once. Germline loops: CDR1 KGHSH, CDR2 LQKENI. V lost 3 bases, J lost 3 bases, and 7 bases stayed unmatched. The length of the CDR3 is 15 residues. The sequence was collected from a woman of 80 years or more with acute or convalescent COVID-19. The sample consisted of peripheral blood. This chain joins TRBV18 and TRBJ2-7; TRBD1 matches at 8 bases. The CDR3 DNA sequence: TGTGCCAGCTCACCGGGCGGAGGACAGGGCTACGAGCAGTACTTC. This encodes CASSPGGGQGYEQYF.